This entry is about one T cell receptor beta chain. Its cognate antigen is unknown. This specimen comes from a study of T cell responses to AZD1222 COVID-19 vaccine. Points from the study as a whole: Researchers report vaccine-associated CD4 TCRs spanning spike, with dominance at 160-218 and 743-854.

Trimming took 1 base from V and 1 from J; bases not matched to a gene: 6. The CDR3 sequence is 15 residues long. Germline CDR1 is GTSNPN and CDR2 is SVGIG (reference sequence). This table comes from immunoSEQ multiplex PCR, and its TCRdb copy is limited to in-frame clones, with some not included. Altogether 20,000 to 30,000 clones are present, over 75% being singletons, with the ten largest covering approximately 30%. The chain uses TRBV30 and TRBJ1-2; TRBD1 matches 7 bases. This sequence was found in an adult who received the AZD1222 COVID-19 vaccine. The sample was peripheral blood, taken 28 days after the second AZD1222 dose. In DNA form, the CDR3 reads TGTGCCTGGAGTGGCCCCGCAGGGGGTAACTATGGCTACACCTTC. As protein: CAWSGPAGGNYGYTF.